The clone carrying this TCR beta chain was recorded many times. The entry originates in a study of T cell repertoires in cytomegalovirus infection. MiXCR was run by TCRdb on the reads, yielding one entry per CDR3 protein. The sample shows 740,000 or so distinct CDR3 sequences, about 40% of them seen only once. Deletions cut 6 bases from V and 1 base from J, with 18 bases between. There are 16 residues in the CDR3. Germline assignment: CDR1 SEHNR and CDR2 FQNEAQ (reference sequence). This TCR was sampled from a human donor in good health (CMV status not recorded). Some clones in this sample may be carry-over from other donors' samples. The chain uses TRBV7-9 and TRBJ1-1; TRBD1 might be the D (5 bases). Sequencing input: PBMCs. The CDR3 coding sequence is TGTGCCAGCAGGCCTAGAGGGAGGGGAAAGAACACTGAAGCTTTCTTT. It codes for CASRPRGRGKNTEAFF.